A selection of T cell receptor beta chains follows, all from one sample in a study of blood T cell repertoires in COVID-19. Here immunoSEQ multiplex PCR was the method, and the copy in TCRdb shows in-frame clones only, minus some. The sample includes 230,000 or so clones, around 83% of them seen just once. Sequencing used PBMCs or T cells enriched from blood (not recorded which). The source of these receptors is a woman between 45 and 65 years old who had been exposed to COVID-19. Each CDR3 is given with its conserved first and last residue. The order of the fields is D gene, V gene, J gene, clone size, CDR3 protein. D genes are given only for firm matches. Not every row has a clone size; where given, it reads once, few, many or a size class.

D gene: NA; V gene: TRBV30; J gene: TRBJ2-1; clone size: NA; CDR3 protein: CAWLHNEQFF
D gene: TRBD1; V gene: TRBV15; J gene: TRBJ2-6; clone size: once; CDR3 protein: CATSRTGASSGANVLTF
D gene: NA; V gene: TRBV6-5; J gene: TRBJ1-2; clone size: once; CDR3 protein: CASSSWYGANGYTF
D gene: NA; V gene: TRBV11-3; J gene: TRBJ2-1; clone size: NA; CDR3 protein: CASSLGPSYNEQFF
D gene: TRBD1; V gene: TRBV5-1; J gene: TRBJ1-2; clone size: once; CDR3 protein: CASSFGGPGQGSYTF
D gene: NA; V gene: TRBV5-4; J gene: TRBJ1-1; clone size: NA; CDR3 protein: CASSLKNGGGAAFF
D gene: TRBD1; V gene: TRBV10-3; J gene: TRBJ2-1; clone size: NA; CDR3 protein: CAIRTGQGDNEQFF
D gene: NA; V gene: TRBV7-9; J gene: TRBJ1-1; clone size: NA; CDR3 protein: CASSAHRDKNTEAFF
D gene: NA; V gene: TRBV5-5; J gene: TRBJ2-3; clone size: once; CDR3 protein: CASSLVAPTDTQYF
D gene: TRBD2; V gene: TRBV27; J gene: TRBJ2-1; clone size: NA; CDR3 protein: CASSLFPSGGAYNEQFF
D gene: NA; V gene: TRBV27; J gene: TRBJ1-2; clone size: NA; CDR3 protein: CASSLAQGNYGYTF
D gene: TRBD2; V gene: TRBV10-3; J gene: TRBJ2-3; clone size: NA; CDR3 protein: CAISALAGGTDTQYF
D gene: NA; V gene: TRBV5-4; J gene: TRBJ1-3; clone size: NA; CDR3 protein: CASSLATGHYSGNTIYF
D gene: NA; V gene: TRBV6-2/TRBV6-3; J gene: TRBJ1-5; clone size: NA; CDR3 protein: CASSLQTGYNQPQHF
D gene: NA; V gene: TRBV27; J gene: TRBJ1-2; clone size: NA; CDR3 protein: CASSAAGANYGYTF
D gene: TRBD2; V gene: TRBV7-9; J gene: TRBJ2-1; clone size: NA; CDR3 protein: CASSLSRLAIGNEQFF
D gene: NA; V gene: TRBV10-3; J gene: TRBJ2-5; clone size: few; CDR3 protein: CAISVVRGETQYF
D gene: TRBD1; V gene: TRBV18; J gene: TRBJ2-5; clone size: NA; CDR3 protein: CASSPGQGRETQYF
D gene: TRBD1; V gene: TRBV7-3; J gene: TRBJ2-2; clone size: NA; CDR3 protein: CASSPRGTGELFF
D gene: TRBD1; V gene: TRBV19; J gene: TRBJ1-2; clone size: NA; CDR3 protein: CASSVGQGVVGGYTF
D gene: NA; V gene: TRBV7-2; J gene: TRBJ1-2; clone size: few; CDR3 protein: CASSPRRDYYGYTF
D gene: NA; V gene: TRBV4-3; J gene: TRBJ1-2; clone size: NA; CDR3 protein: CASSQDWRQPYGYTF
D gene: NA; V gene: TRBV5-6; J gene: TRBJ1-1; clone size: NA; CDR3 protein: CASSLQGTEAFF
D gene: NA; V gene: TRBV28; J gene: TRBJ1-3; clone size: NA; CDR3 protein: CASSLGLQSSGNTIYF
D gene: NA; V gene: TRBV7-8; J gene: TRBJ1-1; clone size: NA; CDR3 protein: CASSWLDRINTEAFF
D gene: NA; V gene: TRBV12-3/TRBV12-4; J gene: TRBJ2-2; clone size: NA; CDR3 protein: CASSLIDTGELFF
D gene: TRBD1; V gene: TRBV10-2; J gene: TRBJ1-1; clone size: NA; CDR3 protein: CASRGTGKMNTEAFF
D gene: NA; V gene: TRBV25-1; J gene: TRBJ2-6; clone size: few; CDR3 protein: CASSEWPTGSGANVLTF
D gene: NA; V gene: TRBV12-3/TRBV12-4; J gene: TRBJ1-6; clone size: NA; CDR3 protein: CAIWGVSLHF
D gene: NA; V gene: TRBV28; J gene: TRBJ1-3; clone size: NA; CDR3 protein: CASSLQGSGNTIYF
D gene: NA; V gene: TRBV9; J gene: TRBJ1-3; clone size: many; CDR3 protein: CASSPRGGQSTGNTIYF
D gene: NA; V gene: TRBV12-3/TRBV12-4; J gene: TRBJ1-1; clone size: once; CDR3 protein: CASSLGGGTEAFF
D gene: NA; V gene: TRBV30; J gene: TRBJ1-2; clone size: few; CDR3 protein: CAWIGGVNNYGYTF
D gene: NA; V gene: TRBV6-2/TRBV6-3; J gene: TRBJ1-5; clone size: NA; CDR3 protein: CASSTSIGGWGQPQHF
D gene: NA; V gene: TRBV9; J gene: TRBJ1-1; clone size: NA; CDR3 protein: CASSVASDTEAFF
D gene: NA; V gene: TRBV7-3; J gene: TRBJ2-7; clone size: NA; CDR3 protein: CASSRSGMGGYEQYF
D gene: TRBD1; V gene: TRBV5-1; J gene: TRBJ1-2; clone size: NA; CDR3 protein: CASSLEALAQGEFGYTF
D gene: NA; V gene: TRBV7-9; J gene: TRBJ1-1; clone size: NA; CDR3 protein: CASYWVQIANTEAFF
D gene: TRBD1; V gene: TRBV2; J gene: TRBJ1-2; clone size: NA; CDR3 protein: CARAWDRVSYGYTF
D gene: NA; V gene: TRBV9; J gene: TRBJ1-2; clone size: NA; CDR3 protein: CASSVQPGNYGYTF
D gene: NA; V gene: TRBV18; J gene: TRBJ1-1; clone size: NA; CDR3 protein: CASSPARATEAFF
D gene: TRBD2; V gene: TRBV9; J gene: TRBJ2-7; clone size: NA; CDR3 protein: CASSVGAGSSYEQYF
D gene: NA; V gene: TRBV21-1; J gene: TRBJ1-5; clone size: NA; CDR3 protein: CASSIAGDNNQPQHF
D gene: NA; V gene: TRBV10-3; J gene: TRBJ1-2; clone size: NA; CDR3 protein: CAIRPRGDGYTF
D gene: NA; V gene: TRBV3-1/TRBV3-2; J gene: TRBJ1-1; clone size: NA; CDR3 protein: CASSQGSTRGAEAFF